Following are 21 T cell receptor beta chains from one sample sequenced in a study of Graves' ophthalmopathy and Graves' hyperthyroidism. For repertoire sequencing, the TCR beta CDR3 regions were amplified from RNA transcripts. RT-PCR was first run with HTBI primers, then multiplex PCR in a second round. TCRdb re-derived calls from the multiplex PCR reads in MiXCR, one entry per CDR3 protein. The sample includes roughly 700,000 distinct CDR3 sequences, approximately 40% of them seen just once. Sequenced material: peripheral blood. The receptors were gathered from an adult man with Graves' ophthalmopathy.

The table lists this clonotype with a few counts. V is TRBV5-1 and J is TRBJ2-7; D may be TRBD1 or TRBD2 (5 bases each). V dropped 4 bases and J dropped 0 bases, with 14 bases sitting between them. Germline V gives CDR1 SGHRS, CDR2 YFSETQ. The length of the CDR3 is 15 residues. The chain's CDR3 is CASSQRDASSYEQYF. The CDR3 coding sequence is TGCGCCAGCAGCCAAAGGGACGCGAGCTCCTACGAGCAGTACTTC.

This clonotype appeared a few times. The chain links TRBV5-6 to TRBJ1-2; 8 bases agree with TRBD1. CDR3 length: 14 residues. V lost 5 bases to trimming and J lost 4 bases; unmatched junction nucleotides: 7. The germline gives CDR1 SGHDT, CDR2 YYEEEE. The CDR3 region is CASRSDRAFYGYTF. In DNA form, the CDR3 reads TGTGCCAGCAGATCGGACAGGGCTTTCTATGGCTACACCTTC.

This clonotype has a count of ten or more. This CDR3 is CASSLSGRVDGYTF. CDR3 nucleotides: TGTGCCAGCAGCTTAAGTGGCAGGGTTGACGGCTACACCTTC. The chain joins TRBV7-2 to TRBJ1-2; D might be TRBD1 (5 bases). This CDR3 region has 14 residues. Trimming pared 2 bases from V and 8 bases from J, leaving 15 bases between. CDR1 is SGHTA and CDR2 is FQGNSA in the germline V gene.

This chain uses TRBV2 with TRBJ2-2, with D uncertain. V shed 2 bases and J shed 0 bases, with 10 bases lying between them. This CDR3 spans 16 amino acids. Looked up from germline, CDR1 is SNHLY and CDR2 is FYNNEI. In DNA, the CDR3 is TGTGCCAGCAGTGAATTCAGTACTACGAACACCGGGGAGCTGTTTTTT. As protein: CASSEFSTTNTGELFF.

This clonotype has ten or more counts. V usage is TRBV6-1 and J usage is TRBJ1-5, with D unresolved. The V gene lost 2 bases and the J gene lost 6 bases, with 11 bases spanning the gap. The germline CDR1 and CDR2 sequences are MNHNS and SASEGT. The CDR3 is 14 residues long. CDR3 sequence (DNA): TGTGCCAGCAGTGAAACAGTGTGGGGTCAGCCCCAGCATTTT. It yields the protein CASSETVWGQPQHF.

This clonotype was observed at least ten times. This sequence joins TRBV7-2 and TRBJ2-5; TRBD1 matches at 9 bases. Trimming took 4 bases from V and 2 from J; bases not matched to a gene: 5. CDR3 length: 15 amino acids. Germline lookup yields CDR1 SGHTA and CDR2 FQGNSA. CDR3 loop: CASSWGTGRQETQYF. CDR3 in DNA: TGTGCCAGCAGCTGGGGGACAGGGCGTCAAGAGACCCAGTACTTC.

Notes on this clonotype: An end of the junction differs from the germline gene, which may be a read error. This chain links TRBV7-6 with TRBJ1-3; TRBD1 matches 7 bases. The CDR3 sequence is 17 residues long. Germline assignment: CDR1 SGHVS and CDR2 FNYEAQ. CDR3 sequence reads: CASSLAKGGFPGNTIYF. CDR3 sequence (DNA): TGTGCCAGCAGCCTAGCGAAAGGGGGCTTTCCTGGAAACACCATATATTTT. Complete variable domain (other parts from reference TRBV7-6 and TRBJ1-3): GAGVSQSPRYKVTKRGQDVALRCDPISGHVSLYWYRQALGQGPEFLTYFNYEAQQDKSGLPNDRFSAERPEGSISTLTIQRTEQRDSAMYRCASSLAKGGFPGNTIYFGEGSWLTVV.

This clonotype was picked up many times. V is TRBV29-1 and J is TRBJ1-4; the D is unclear. The length of the CDR3 is 15 residues. Germline CDR1 is SQVTM and CDR2 is ANQGSEA. Trimming cost V 5 bases and J 0 bases, with 13 bases left between them. CDR3 residues: CSVYQDFATNEKLFF. CDR3 in DNA: TGCAGCGTTTATCAGGATTTTGCAACTAATGAAAAACTGTTTTTT.

This clonotype was picked up many times. The chain joins TRBV10-3 to TRBJ1-1, with a tentative D call TRBD1 (5 bases). Trimming took off 7 bases at V and 3 bases at J, with 12 bases between the two ends. The CDR3 covers 13 residues. The germline gives CDR1 ENHRY, CDR2 SYGVKD. This CDR3 reads CAITELGDTEAFF. The CDR3 DNA reads as TGTGCCATCACCGAGCTGGGGGACACTGAAGCTTTCTTT.

In its sample, this clonotype was seen a few times. This CDR3 is CASSQYTEAFF. The CDR3 nucleotides are TGTGCCAGCAGCCAATATACTGAAGCTTTCTTT. The J gene is TRBJ1-1, the V gene TRBV7-9; D is ambiguous. With 5 bases removed from V and 5 bases from J, the gap between germline ends came to 6 bases. CDR3 length: 11 residues. Germline CDR1 reads SEHNR; CDR2 reads FQNEAQ (reference sequence). Using reference TRBV7-9 and TRBJ1-1 for the parts outside the CDR3, the full variable domain is DTGVSQNPRHKITKRGQNVTFRCDPISEHNRLYWYRQTLGQGPEFLTYFQNEAQLEKSRLLSDRFSAERPKGSFSTLEIQRTEQGDSAMYLCASSQYTEAFFGQGTRLTVV.

In the case of this clonotype: As the CDR3 is not closed by the conserved phenylalanine or tryptophan, this likely results from a read error. This sequence joins TRBV29-1 and TRBJ1-1; 7 bases line up with TRBD1. This CDR3 spans 16 amino acids. J was trimmed by 4 bases and V by 1 base; bases with no gene match: 12. CDR1 is SQVTM and CDR2 is ANQGSEA in the germline V gene. For the CDR3, the DNA is TGCAGCGTTGAAGTATATCCGACAGGGTACCCCACTGAAGCTTTCTCT. It translates to CSVEVYPTGYPTEAFS.

V and J are TRBV6-5 and TRBJ1-6; D not certain. Germline V gene data show CDR1 as MNHEY and CDR2 as SVGAGI. The V end lost 2 bases, the J end lost 0 bases, and 5 bases lay between the germline ends. CDR3 size: 15 residues. The CDR3 bases are TGTGCCAGCAGTTACCGACCCTCCTATAATTCACCCCTCCACTTT. Encoded protein: CASSYRPSYNSPLHF.

This clonotype was observed many times. The DNA of the CDR3 is TGTGCCATCAGTGACTTCGGACAGGGTCGTACTGAAGCTTTCTTT. Amino acid sequence: CAISDFGQGRTEAFF. The V and J genes are TRBV10-3 and TRBJ1-1, with 8 bases that match TRBD1. Germline lookup yields CDR1 ENHRY and CDR2 SYGVKD. This CDR3 has 15 amino acids. V was pared by 3 bases and J by 5 bases, with 8 bases of the junction left unmatched.

As concerns this clonotype: Given a much more abundant clone one base away, this may be a read error. The chain has TRBV2 and TRBJ1-5, with TRBD1 as a possible D gene (5 bases). CDR3 length: 14 amino acids. With 7 bases removed from V and 7 bases from J, the gap between germline ends came to 17 bases. The germline gives CDR1 SNHLY, CDR2 FYNNEI. Here the CDR3 DNA reads TGTGCCAGCACCTTAAGGGACGGAGGACAGCCCCAGCATTTT. Protein: CASTLRDGGQPQHF.

This clonotype came up a few times. The J gene is TRBJ2-7, the V gene TRBV9; possibly TRBD1 for D (5 bases). Deletions cut 0 bases from V and 2 bases from J, with 12 bases between. Germline CDR1 reads SGDLS; CDR2 reads YYNGEE. CDR3 size: 15 residues. CDR3 amino acids: CASSVDSGMAYEQYF. The CDR3, as DNA: TGTGCCAGCAGCGTAGATTCAGGGATGGCCTACGAGCAGTACTTC.

In the case of this clonotype: A much larger clone lies one base from this, so it may be a read error. This rearrangement joins TRBV2 to TRBJ2-5; 9 nucleotides align to TRBD1. The junction had 11 bases not matched to a gene; V was cut back by 7 bases and J by 5 bases. Germline V gene sequence: CDR1 SNHLY, CDR2 FYNNEI. This CDR3 spans 15 amino acids. DNA for the CDR3: TGTGCCAGCATCCTACACGGGACAGGGTCGGAGACCCAGTACTTC. This encodes CASILHGTGSETQYF.

This clonotype was recorded once. J is TRBJ1-2 and V is TRBV25-1; tentatively, D is TRBD1 (5 bases). The germline CDR1 and CDR2 sequences are MGHDK and SYGVNS. The V end was cut by 4 bases, the J end by 8 bases, with 14 bases between. The CDR3 runs 13 residues. CDR3 amino acids: CASSALQAGGYTF. CDR3 nucleotide sequence: TGTGCCAGCAGTGCCTTACAGGCGGGGGGCTACACCTTC.

This clonotype was seen more than once but under ten times. The chain employs TRBV27 and TRBJ1-5, with 10 bases fitting TRBD1. The CDR3 spans 17 residues. J lost 2 bases, V lost 3 bases, and 7 bases had no gene match. CDR1 is MNHEY, CDR2 SMNVEV, per germline (reference sequence). The CDR3 region has the DNA TGTGCCAGCAGTTTGTCGGGACAGGGGAAAGGCAATCAGCCCCAGCATTTT. It is translated as CASSLSGQGKGNQPQHF.

Details on this clonotype: A read error is possible here, since a much larger clone lies one base away. The chain couples TRBV10-2 to TRBJ2-5, with 9 bases aligning to TRBD1. Germline V lookup: CDR1 WSHSY, CDR2 SAAADI. The length of the CDR3 is 16 residues. Here the CDR3 DNA reads TGCGCCAGCAGTGTCCGGAGGGACAGGGCCGGGGAGACCCGGTACTTC. It yields the protein CASSVRRDRAGETRYF.

This chain uses TRBV2 with TRBJ1-1; TRBD1 is a possible D gene (5 bases). Germline V gene lookup returns CDR1 SNHLY and CDR2 FYNNEI. The V and J ends lost 8 bases and 4 bases respectively, with 14 bases between them. The CDR3 has 13 amino acids. The CDR3 DNA reads TGTGCCAGCGGGGGGGTCATGGGCACTGAAGCTTTCTTT. Its protein product is CASGGVMGTEAFF.

With respect to this clonotype: This may be a read error: a much more frequent sequence differs by one nucleotide. The rearrangement uses TRBV7-6 and TRBJ2-7, with 7 positions matching TRBD2. After removal of 0 bases from V and 4 bases from J, the junction contained 6 bases not matched to a gene. The germline V gene has CDR1 SGHVS and CDR2 FNYEAQ. The CDR3 is made up of 15 amino acids. The chain's CDR3 is CASSLAGGSRYEQYF. The CDR3 coding sequence is TGTGCCAGCAGCTTAGCAGGCGGGAGTAGATACGAGCAGTACTTC.